This T cell receptor beta chain was sequenced during a study of blood T cell repertoires in COVID-19 (dated by TCRdb to about 2020). Background for the entire study: Samples covering the acute and convalescent phases of COVID-19 were provided by collaborators in the United States, Italy and Spain. The prospective study material was composed of cDNA or gDNA derived from T cells, B-cell-depleted T cells, or PBMCs. Nearly every sample came with metadata listing a de-identified subject ID, COVID-19 status, age in years and sex. A freely available public database, intended as a resource for researchers studying the immune response to SARS-CoV-2, is where the repertoires were released. Where available, HLA class I and class II types were taken from metadata supplied by the sample provider and were not determined by assay-based typing. Deeply sampled blood TCRbeta repertoires from subjects exposed to, actively infected with, or recovered from COVID-19 were included in the dataset. The samples were drawn from the first 160 participants of the ongoing ImmuneRACE study and from 950 to 1,500 subjects provided by 6 global collaborators. What the work shows at the level of the full study, not this receptor alone: How much clinical and demographic metadata was included differed by source and by participant, and the metadata was provided uncurated.

Each collaborating institution followed its own protocols to collect whole blood in K2EDTA tubes. For TCRbeta analysis, collaborator samples were shipped as frozen whole blood, as isolated PBMCs, or as DNA extracted from either sample type. CDR1 is given as GTSNPN and CDR2 as SVGIG, both from the germline V gene (reference sequence). The CDR3 spans 13 residues, from the cysteine through the phenylalanine. Of the read, only the CDR3 DNA is kept; its 39 bases are in frame from base 1. The junction shows trimming of 0 bases on V and 7 bases on J, plus 9 bases between the germline ends. On this clone: Its antigen is unknown. Base qualities were left out, and no much larger clone turns up one base away.

TCRbeta CDR3 regions were amplified from genomic DNA using the immunoSEQ Assay, a bias-controlled multiplex PCR. The published analysis was carried out like this. The number of nucleated cells in each sample was estimated from the amplification of reference gene primers within the assay. To quantify the absolute abundance of each unique TCRbeta CDR3 rearrangement, sequence reads were collapsed and filtered. For each sample, productive Simpson clonality was calculated as the square root of Simpson's diversity index across productive rearrangements. TCRdb took over this immuneACCESS table, retaining in-frame rearrangements with V and J assigned. Such tables are incomplete; in checked studies, under half of the missing clones stem from an unresolved V gene, and the remainder is unexplained. D and trimming were read from the DNA, whereas the V and J calls and clone size are those reported in that table. This sample is represented by approximately 350,000 clones; 80% to 90% of them were singletons. In total, the top ten clones hold 1.2% of the sample.

The sequenced sample was peripheral blood. This chain joins TRBV30 to TRBJ1-4; the D segment cannot be called with confidence. This clonotype originated in a man aged 35-49 years with acute or convalescent COVID-19. The CDR3 protein is CAWSVRLGEKLFF. The nucleotides read TGTGCCTGGAGTGTACGACTAGGTGAAAAACTGTTTTTT.